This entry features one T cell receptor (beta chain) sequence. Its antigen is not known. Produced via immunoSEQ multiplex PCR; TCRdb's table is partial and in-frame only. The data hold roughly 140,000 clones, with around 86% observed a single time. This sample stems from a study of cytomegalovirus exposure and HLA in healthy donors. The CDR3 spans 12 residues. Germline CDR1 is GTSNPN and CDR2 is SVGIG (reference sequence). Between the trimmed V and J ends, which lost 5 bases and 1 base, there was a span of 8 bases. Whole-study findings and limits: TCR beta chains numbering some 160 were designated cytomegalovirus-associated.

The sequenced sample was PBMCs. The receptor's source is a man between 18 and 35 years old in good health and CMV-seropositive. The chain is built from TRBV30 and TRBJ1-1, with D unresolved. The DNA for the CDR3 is TGTGCCTGGGCTAACGGGAACACTGAAGCTTTCTTT. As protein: CAWANGNTEAFF. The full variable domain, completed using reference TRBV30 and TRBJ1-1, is SQTIHQWPATLVQPVGSPLSLECTVEGTSNPNLYWYRQAAGRGLQLLFYSVGIGQISSEVPQNLSASRPQDRQFILSSKKLLLSDSGFYLCAWANGNTEAFFGQGTRLTVV.